There are many counts of the clone carrying this TCR beta chain. Its antigen remains unknown. V was clipped by 3 bases and J by 1 base, with 11 bases between them. The CDR3 extends over 14 amino acids. CDR1 is SQVTM and CDR2 is ANQGSEA in the germline V gene. It was through 5'RACE template switching that TCR cDNA was made, with a universal primer site and UMIs added. TCRdb reanalysed the 5' RACE reads using MiXCR and keeps one entry per CDR3 protein. The data show 230,000 or so distinct CDR3 sequences, over 6.5% seen once. The data belong to a study of T cells after yellow fever vaccination. Overall study: Preparing low-cell-number fractions relied on SMART-Seq v4 Ultra Low Input.

Regarding the study as a whole: Boosting was followed by the reappearance of most primary-vaccination clones (just under 97% CD4, about 90% CD8). When the response was secondary, it was weaker but reached its peak faster, day 5 versus 15.

The sequencing here drew on CD4+ T cells sorted from PBMCs, taken on the day of the yellow fever booster vaccination. This receptor was taken from a man younger than 40 who received the YFV17D yellow fever vaccine. The rearrangement joins TRBV29-1 to TRBJ2-3, with D tentatively TRBD2 (5 bases). CDR3 in amino acids: CSVEVRARTDTQYF. CDR3 coding DNA: TGCAGCGTTGAGGTGAGGGCCCGCACAGATACGCAGTATTTT.